These 4 T cell receptor beta chains were all obtained from the same sample, sequenced in a study of T cell repertoires in cytomegalovirus infection (dated by TCRdb to between 2018 and 2021). According to the study, the label for this sample's treatment or condition signals: in vitro stimulation with specific CMV peptide epitopes to enrich CMV-specific T cells. The instrument given in TCRdb is Illumina HiSeq 1500. TCRdb reran the public reads through fastp at Q25 and MiXCR, keeping productive beta chains. CDR3 protein duplicates are merged, each entry listing the most common genes and DNA. This sample is represented by approximately 110,000 distinct CDR3 sequences; 32% of them were singletons. Roughly 58% of the sample rests with the top ten. These receptors' targets are unknown. The material sequenced was CD8+ T cells from cultured PBMCs, taken from culture after CMV antigen stimulation. The receptors originated from a human donor in good health (CMV status not recorded). Some clones in this sample may be carry-over from other donors' samples.

The V gene is TRBV6-5, the J gene TRBJ2-2, with D unclear. The germline gives CDR1 MNHEY, CDR2 SVGAGI. This CDR3 comprises 16 residues. The germline V and J ends were trimmed by 2 bases and 2 bases, with 12 bases remaining between them. CDR3 DNA sequence: TGTGCCAGCAGTTACGTCGCAGAGTATAACACCGGGGAGCTGTTTTTT. Residues: CASSYVAEYNTGELFF.

This clonotype was seen repeatedly, ten times or more. The chain uses TRBV7-2 and TRBJ1-4, with 8 bases identical to TRBD1. Trimming removed 4 bases from V and 4 bases from J; junction bases left unmatched: 5. This CDR3 has 15 amino acids. From germline, CDR1 is SGHTA and CDR2 FQGNSA. This CDR3 reads CASSSTGGINEKLFF. CDR3 in DNA: TGTGCCAGCAGCTCTACAGGGGGGATTAATGAAAAACTGTTTTTT.

This clonotype has more than one count but fewer than ten. V is TRBV27 and J is TRBJ2-7; unclear D gene. The V and J ends lost 0 bases and 5 bases respectively, with 8 bases between them. The CDR3 is made up of 13 amino acids. The germline V gene has CDR1 MNHEY and CDR2 SMNVEV (reference sequence). CDR3 region: CASSLSGINEQYF. CDR3 sequence (DNA): TGTGCCAGCAGTTTATCGGGGATCAACGAGCAGTACTTC.

This clonotype was recorded only once. This CDR3 reads CASSQLPGTGANEQFF. The CDR3 DNA follows: TGCGCCAGCAGCCAGCTACCCGGGACAGGGGCCAATGAGCAGTTCTTC. The J gene is TRBJ2-1, the V gene TRBV4-1; the match to TRBD1 covers 10 bases. The CDR3 is made up of 16 amino acids. J lost 6 bases, V lost 3 bases, and 8 bases had no gene match. Per the germline V gene, CDR1 is MGHRA and CDR2 is YSYEKL.